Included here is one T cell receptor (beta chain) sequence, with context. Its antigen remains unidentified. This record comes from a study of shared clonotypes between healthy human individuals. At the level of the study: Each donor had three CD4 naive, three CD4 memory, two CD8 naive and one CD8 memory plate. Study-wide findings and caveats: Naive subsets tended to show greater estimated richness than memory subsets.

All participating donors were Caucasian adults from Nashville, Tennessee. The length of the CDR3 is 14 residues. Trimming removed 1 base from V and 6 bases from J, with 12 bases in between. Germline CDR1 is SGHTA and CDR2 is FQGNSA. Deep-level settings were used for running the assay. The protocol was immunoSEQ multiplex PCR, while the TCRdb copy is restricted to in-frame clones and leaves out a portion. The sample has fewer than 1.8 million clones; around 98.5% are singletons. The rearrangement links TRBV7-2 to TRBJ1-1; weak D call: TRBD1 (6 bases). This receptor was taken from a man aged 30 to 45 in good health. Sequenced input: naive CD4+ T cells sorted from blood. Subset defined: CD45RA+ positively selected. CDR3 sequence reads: CASSLENRVSEAFF. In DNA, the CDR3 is TGTGCCAGCAGCTTAGAAAACAGGGTTTCTGAAGCTTTCTTT. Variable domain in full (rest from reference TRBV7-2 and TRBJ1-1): GAGVSQSPSNKVTEKGKDVELRCDPISGHTALYWYRQSLGQGLEFLIYFQGNSAPDKSGLPSDRFSAERTGGSVSTLTIQRTQQEDSAVYLCASSLENRVSEAFFGQGTRLTVV.